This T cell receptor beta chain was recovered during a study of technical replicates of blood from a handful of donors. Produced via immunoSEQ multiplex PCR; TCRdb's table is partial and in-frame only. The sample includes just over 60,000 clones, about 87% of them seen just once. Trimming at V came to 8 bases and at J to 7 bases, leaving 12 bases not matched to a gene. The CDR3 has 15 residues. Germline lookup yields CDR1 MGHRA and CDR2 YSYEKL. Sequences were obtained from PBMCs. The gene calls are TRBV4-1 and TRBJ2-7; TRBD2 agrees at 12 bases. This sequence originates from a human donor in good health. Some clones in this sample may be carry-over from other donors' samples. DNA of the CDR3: TGCGCCAGCCGAAATAACCCGGGACTAGCGGGTGAGCAGTACTTC. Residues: CASRNNPGLAGEQYF.